A selection of T cell receptor beta chains follows, all from one sample in a study of control samples from healthy donors and cancer patients. TCRdb's table, derived via immunoSEQ multiplex PCR, lists solely in-frame clones and lacks some. The table includes fewer than 200,000 clones, around 93% detected once. Sequenced material: blood. These TCRs come from an older woman in good health. The CDR3 runs from the conserved cysteine through the conserved F or W. Each record gives: CDR3 protein, CDR3 DNA, D gene, V gene, clone size, J gene. The D gene is left open where the match is weak. Clone size is not always given. Where it is, it says once, few, many or a class for expanded clones.

CASRTTGTGANVLTF TGTGCCAGTAGGACGACAGGGACCGGGGCCAACGTCCTGACTTTC TRBD1 TRBV19 . TRBJ2-6
CASSLFDGYTF TGTGCCAGCAGCTTATTCGATGGCTACACCTTC . TRBV7-8 . TRBJ1-2
CASSRRTGAGGELFF TGTGCCAGCAGCCGGCGGACAGGGGCGGGCGGGGAGCTGTTTTTT TRBD1 TRBV7-2 . TRBJ2-2
CAISHQDRSYEQYF TGTGCCATCAGCCACCAGGACAGGTCCTACGAGCAGTACTTC TRBD1 TRBV10-3 . TRBJ2-7
CASSFDSGGAYEQFF TGTGCCAGCAGCTTCGATAGCGGGGGGGCCTATGAGCAGTTCTTC TRBD2 TRBV7-3 once TRBJ2-1
CASSPRTSGGAVTQYF TGTGCCAGCAGCCCACGGACTAGCGGGGGGGCGGTGACCCAGTACTTC TRBD2 TRBV7-2 . TRBJ2-5
CASSNARDYGYTF TGTGCCAGCAGCAACGCCAGGGATTATGGCTACACCTTC . TRBV21-1 . TRBJ1-2
CASSPFEQGSGEQYF TGTGCCAGCTCACCATTTGAACAGGGGAGCGGCGAGCAGTACTTC TRBD1 TRBV18 . TRBJ2-7
CASSLSAGGYTEAFF TGTGCCAGCAGTTTATCGGCAGGGGGTTACACTGAAGCTTTCTTT TRBD1 TRBV27 . TRBJ1-1
CASSPRGEYNEQFF TGTGCCAGCTCACCTAGAGGGGAATACAATGAGCAGTTCTTC . TRBV18 . TRBJ2-1
CASSLDFPDRDGYTF TGTGCCAGCAGCTTAGATTTCCCGGACAGGGACGGCTACACCTTC TRBD1 TRBV11-2 once TRBJ1-2
CASSPQGQGDRETQYF TGTGCCAGCTCACCGCAGGGACAGGGGGACCGAGAGACCCAGTACTTC TRBD1 TRBV18 . TRBJ2-5
CASSEPGGQETQYF TGTGCCAGCAGCGAACCGGGCGGCCAAGAGACCCAGTACTTC . TRBV7-9 . TRBJ2-5
CASSNKAGSPLHF TGTGCCAGCAGCAATAAGGCCGGTTCACCCCTCCACTTT . TRBV11-3 . TRBJ1-6
CASSLMPGGSTEAFF TGTGCCAGCAGCCTCATGCCGGGGGGCAGTACTGAAGCTTTCTTT . TRBV5-5 . TRBJ1-1
CASRIEHGGREAFF TGTGCCAGTAGAATTGAACATGGGGGCCGGGAAGCTTTCTTT . TRBV19 . TRBJ1-1
CASSDSGDYGYTF TGTGCCAGCAGTGACAGTGGTGACTATGGCTACACCTTC . TRBV2 . TRBJ1-2
CASRDRGYGYTF TGTGCCAGTAGGGACAGGGGTTATGGCTACACCTTC TRBD1 TRBV19 . TRBJ1-2
CASMFGGQGYTDTQYF TGTGCCAGCATGTTCGGGGGACAGGGGTATACAGATACGCAGTATTTT TRBD1 TRBV28 . TRBJ2-3
CASSYGGNYGYTF TGTGCCAGCAGTTATGGGGGGAACTATGGCTACACCTTC . TRBV6-5 . TRBJ1-2
CATTDRVSYEQYF TGTGCCACCACCGACAGGGTATCCTACGAGCAGTACTTC TRBD1 TRBV25-1 . TRBJ2-7
CASSSALLNTEAFF TGTGCCAGCAGTTCAGCCCTACTGAACACTGAAGCTTTCTTT . TRBV9 . TRBJ1-1
CASSPPNGRGSVQYF TGTGCCAGCAGCCCCCCAAACGGCAGGGGAAGCGTGCAGTACTTC . TRBV7-3 . TRBJ2-7
CASSQGMLIIAGDNEQFF TGTGCCAGCAGCCAAGGGATGCTCATTATAGCGGGGGACAATGAGCAGTTCTTC TRBD2 TRBV3-1/TRBV3-2 . TRBJ2-1
CASSLGRAQHNYGYTF TGTGCCAGCAGCTTAGGAAGGGCCCAACATAACTATGGCTACACCTTC . TRBV7-2 . TRBJ1-2
CASSLAWQNSGNTIYF TGCGCCAGCAGCTTGGCTTGGCAGAACTCTGGAAACACCATATATTTT . TRBV5-1 . TRBJ1-3
CAISESSAAISYTF TGTGCCATCAGTGAGTCCTCTGCGGCTATCAGCTACACCTTC . TRBV10-3 . TRBJ1-2
CASSDGTGYRGTEAFF TGTGCCAGCAGCGACGGGACAGGGTACAGGGGCACTGAAGCTTTCTTT TRBD1 TRBV9 . TRBJ1-1
CASSRGRNTEAFF TGCGCCAGCAGCAGGGGGCGGAACACTGAAGCTTTCTTT TRBD1 TRBV5-1 . TRBJ1-1
CASSRAGTNYGYTF TGTGCCAGTAGTAGGGCAGGGACAAACTATGGCTACACCTTC . TRBV19 . TRBJ1-2
CASSYAGGGPLPLHF TGTGCCAGCAGTTACGCAGGGGGCGGGCCTTTGCCCCTCCACTTT TRBD1 TRBV6-5 . TRBJ1-6
CASSQDTQVTRYGYTF TGTGCCAGCAGCCAAGATACTCAGGTCACTCGATATGGCTACACCTTC . TRBV3-1/TRBV3-2 . TRBJ1-2
CASSQWIYEQFF TGTGCCAGCAGCCAATGGATCTATGAGCAGTTCTTC . TRBV3-1/TRBV3-2 . TRBJ2-1
CASSQRGVDEKLFF TGTGCCAGCAGCCAGCGGGGAGTGGATGAAAAACTGTTTTTT . TRBV3-1/TRBV3-2 . TRBJ1-4
CASGFGDGRSYEQYF TGTGCTAGTGGTTTTGGGGACGGCCGCTCCTACGAGCAGTACTTC . TRBV12-5 . TRBJ2-7
CASSLGRSVEGSAFF TGTGCCAGTAGTTTGGGACGGTCTGTGGAAGGGTCAGCTTTCTTT . TRBV19 . TRBJ1-1
CASSLDTLMDYGYTF TGTGCCAGCAGCTTAGACACCCTCATGGACTATGGCTACACCTTC . TRBV7-9 . TRBJ1-2
CASSPPGQGSPNEKLFF TGTGCCAGCTCACCACCGGGACAGGGGTCGCCTAATGAAAAACTGTTTTTT TRBD1 TRBV18 . TRBJ1-4
CASSLGQGINEQYF TGTGCCAGCAGCCTGGGACAGGGTATAAACGAGCAGTACTTC TRBD1 TRBV7-9 . TRBJ2-7
CASTSPPNEQFF TGTGCCAGTACTAGCCCGCCCAATGAGCAGTTCTTC . TRBV19 . TRBJ2-1
CASSYSSRGSYNEQFF TGTGCCAGCAGTTACTCTAGCAGAGGCTCCTACAATGAGCAGTTCTTC . TRBV6-2/TRBV6-3 . TRBJ2-1
CASSRGHPNEKLFF TGTGCCAGCAGCCGGGGGCACCCTAATGAAAAACTGTTTTTT . TRBV7-9 . TRBJ1-4